This T cell receptor (beta chain) was documented in a study of T-cell memory formation after mild COVID-19. Study results and caveats: Day 37-peaking second-wave clones had unconfirmed SARS-CoV-2 specificity.

Germline trimming cut 6 bases from V and 4 bases from J; bases unmatched to any gene: 10. The V gene's germline CDR1 is SNHLY and CDR2 FYNNEI. There are 15 residues in the CDR3. MiXCR was run by TCRdb on the 5' RACE reads, yielding one entry per CDR3 protein. This table holds 500,000 to 650,000 distinct CDR3 sequences, about 20% found once. As to this clonotype: What it binds is unknown.

The TCR was taken from an adult woman who had mild COVID-19 (a few samples of this study predate the infection). Cell type and time point are not known. The chain has TRBV2 and TRBJ1-1; 8 nucleotides line up with TRBD1. What was sequenced was PBMCs or a T cell subset sorted from them (not recorded which). The CDR3: CASSSRTGGGTEAFF. CDR3 DNA sequence: TGTGCCAGCAGCTCTCGAACAGGGGGGGGCACTGAAGCTTTCTTT. Based on the CDR3 plus reference TRBV2 and TRBJ1-1, the full variable domain is EPEVTQTPSHQVTQMGQEVILRCVPISNHLYFYWYRQILGQKVEFLVSFYNNEISEKSEIFDDQFSVERPDGSNFTLKIRSTKLEDSAMYFCASSSRTGGGTEAFFGQGTRLTVV.